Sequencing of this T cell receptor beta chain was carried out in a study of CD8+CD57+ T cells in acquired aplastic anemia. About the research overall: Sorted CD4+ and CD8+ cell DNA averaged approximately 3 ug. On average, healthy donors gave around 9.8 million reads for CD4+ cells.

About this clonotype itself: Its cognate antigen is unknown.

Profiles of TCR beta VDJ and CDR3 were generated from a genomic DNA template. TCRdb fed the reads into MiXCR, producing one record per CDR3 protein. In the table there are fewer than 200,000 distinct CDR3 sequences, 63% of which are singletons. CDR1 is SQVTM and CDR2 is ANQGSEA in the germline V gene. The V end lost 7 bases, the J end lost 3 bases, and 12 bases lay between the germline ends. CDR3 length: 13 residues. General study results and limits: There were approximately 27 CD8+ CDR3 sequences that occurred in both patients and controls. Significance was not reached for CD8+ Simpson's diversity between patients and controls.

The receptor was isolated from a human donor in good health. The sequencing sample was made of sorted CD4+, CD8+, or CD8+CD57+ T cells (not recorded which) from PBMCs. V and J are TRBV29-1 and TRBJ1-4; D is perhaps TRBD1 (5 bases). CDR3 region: CSAIQGANEKLFF. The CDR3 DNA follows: TGCAGCGCGATTCAGGGAGCTAATGAAAAACTGTTTTTT.